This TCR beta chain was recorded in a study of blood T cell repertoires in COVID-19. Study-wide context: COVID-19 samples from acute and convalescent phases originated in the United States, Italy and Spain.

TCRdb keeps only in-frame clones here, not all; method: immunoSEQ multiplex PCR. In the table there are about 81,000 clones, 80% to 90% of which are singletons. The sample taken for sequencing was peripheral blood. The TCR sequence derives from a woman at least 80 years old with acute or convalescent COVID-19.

This chain's CDR3 is CASSRDGALGELFF. The DNA of the CDR3 is TGTGCCAGCAGCAGGGATGGAGCCCTCGGGGAGCTGTTTTTT. This rearrangement joins TRBV6-5 to TRBJ2-2, with D tentatively TRBD1 (5 bases). Germline CDR1 is MNHEY and CDR2 is SVGAGI. The CDR3 has 14 amino acids. V lost 6 bases to trimming and J lost 7 bases, with 15 bases between them.